This T cell receptor beta chain came from a study of cytomegalovirus exposure and HLA in healthy donors. This CDR3 spans 16 amino acids. Trimming took 4 bases from V and 3 from J; bases not matched to a gene: 9. The germline gives CDR1 SGHRS, CDR2 YFSETQ. The primer mix had 60 Vbeta and 13 Jbeta primers. Method: immunoSEQ multiplex PCR; TCRdb's copy keeps in-frame clones and lacks some. The sample consists of about 130,000 clones, 80% of them appearing once. The chain employs TRBV5-1 and TRBJ1-3; 8 bases fit TRBD1. Sequencing input: PBMCs. The clonotype comes from a man aged 30 to 39 in good health. CDR3 in amino acids: CASSPTGGGFGNTIYF. Written as DNA, the CDR3 is TGCGCCAGCAGCCCCACAGGGGGAGGTTTTGGAAACACCATATATTTT.